This TCR beta chain appears in the sequencing data of a study of blood T cells in healthy people across ages. Study outcomes and limitations: The long-lived group displayed more naive CD4+ cells, plus higher diversity, than the aged donors did. The study lacked donor CMV status, which possibly confounded expanded clonotype changes. Roughly linearly, TCR beta diversity per million T cells fell as age increased.

The CDR3 covers 11 residues. V shed 3 bases and J shed 11 bases, with 10 bases lying between them. Germline V gene sequence: CDR1 MNHEY, CDR2 SVGAGI. Concerning this clonotype itself: What it binds is not known.

PCR was performed a second time for about 6 to 11 cycles using a sample-barcoded 5' primer and a J-beta primer mix. Individual samples furnished no less than 2.5 million CDR3-containing paired-end reads apiece. TCRdb re-analysed the 5' RACE reads in MiXCR, keeping a single row per CDR3 protein. Of about 650,000 distinct CDR3 sequences listed, 40% to 65% are singletons. This sequence joins TRBV6-5 and TRBJ2-5, with D possibly TRBD2 on 6 matching bases. Sequenced sample: blood. This TCR was sampled from a woman aged 80 or older in good health. The CDR3 coding sequence is TGTGCCAGCAGTTATGGAGGGTCGCAGTACTTC. Residues: CASSYGGSQYF.